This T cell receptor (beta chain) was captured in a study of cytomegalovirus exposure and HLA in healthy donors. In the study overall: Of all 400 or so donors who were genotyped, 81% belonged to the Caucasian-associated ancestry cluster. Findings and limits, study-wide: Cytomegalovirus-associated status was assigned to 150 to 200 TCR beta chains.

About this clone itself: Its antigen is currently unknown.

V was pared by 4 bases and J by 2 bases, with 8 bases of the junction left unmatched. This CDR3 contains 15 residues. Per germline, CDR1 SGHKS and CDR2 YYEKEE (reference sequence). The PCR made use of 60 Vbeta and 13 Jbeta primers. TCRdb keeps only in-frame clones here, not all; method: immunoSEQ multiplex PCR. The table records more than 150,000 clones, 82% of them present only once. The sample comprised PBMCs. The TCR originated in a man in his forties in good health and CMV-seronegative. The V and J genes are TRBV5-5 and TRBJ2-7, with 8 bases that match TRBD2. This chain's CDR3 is CASSNPAGATYEQYF. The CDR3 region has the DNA TGTGCCAGCAGCAACCCAGCGGGGGCCACCTACGAGCAGTACTTC.